Listed here are 17 T cell receptor beta chains from one sample, sequenced in a study of cytomegalovirus exposure and HLA in healthy donors. Both 60 Vbeta primers and 13 Jbeta primers went into the PCR. Repertoires were generated with immunoSEQ multiplex PCR, while TCRdb's copy carries only in-frame clones and drops some. The data hold about 89,000 clones, with around 85% observed a single time. The material sequenced was PBMCs. The receptors derive from a man between 35 and 55 years old in good health and CMV-seropositive.

The J gene is TRBJ1-2, the V gene TRBV14, with a weak D call TRBD1 (5 bases). Trimming left V 4 bases short and J 3 bases short, with 15 bases between. Germline CDR1 is SGHDN and CDR2 is FVKESK. The CDR3 length is 15 residues. CDR3 DNA: TGTGCCAGCAGCCCCGCCCGGGGGGGGTACTATGGCTACACCTTC. Protein: CASSPARGGYYGYTF.

The chain has TRBV21-1 and TRBJ2-2; no check of the table's D call, TRBD2, against the DNA was made. TRBV21-1 counts as a pseudogene. This CDR3 has 16 residues. This CDR3 reads CGFEPKRERATGELFF. CDR3 DNA sequence: TGTGGCTTTGAGCCCAAGCGGGAGAGGGCCACCGGGGAGCTGTTTTTT.

This chain uses TRBV7-8 with TRBJ1-4, with D perhaps TRBD1 (5 bases). Germline V lookup: CDR1 SGHVS, CDR2 FQNEAQ. Trimming took off 1 base at V and 11 bases at J, with 26 bases between the two ends. This CDR3 is 18 amino acids long. For the CDR3, the DNA is TGTGCCAGCAGCTTAGATGCGACAGCTGTCGACCACCTCTGTAAACTGTTTTTT. It codes for CASSLDATAVDHLCKLFF. The full variable domain, with the rest looked up from reference TRBV7-8 and TRBJ1-4, is GAGVSQSPRYKVAKRGQDVALRCDPISGHVSLFWYQQALGQGPEFLTYFQNEAQLDKSGLPSDRFFAERPEGSVSTLKIQRTQQEDSAVYLCASSLDATAVDHLCKLFFGSGTQLSVL.

The J gene is TRBJ2-2, the V gene TRBV5-1; 7 positions agree with TRBD1. CDR3 length equals 15 residues. Germline CDR1 and CDR2: SGHRS and YFSETQ. The V gene end was trimmed by 0 bases and the J gene end by 6 bases; junction bases not matched to a gene: 5. This CDR3 reads CASSLEQGIPGELFF. The DNA for the CDR3 is TGCGCCAGCAGCTTGGAACAGGGGATCCCCGGGGAGCTGTTTTTT.

This clone has a handful of counts. This chain links TRBV5-1 with TRBJ2-5; 10 nucleotides align to TRBD2. V shed 9 bases and J 5 bases; nucleotides not matched to a gene: 10. The CDR3 has 14 amino acids. The germline V gene has CDR1 SGHRS and CDR2 YFSETQ. CDR3 amino acids: CATAAGGLRETQYF. In nucleotides, the CDR3 is TGCGCCACTGCAGCGGGAGGGCTGAGGGAGACCCAGTACTTC. Combining the CDR3 with reference TRBV5-1 and TRBJ2-5 gives the whole variable domain KAGVTQTPRYLIKTRGQQVTLSCSPISGHRSVSWYQQTPGQGLQFLFEYFSETQRNKGNFPGRFSGRQFSNSRSEMNVSTLELGDSALYLCATAAGGLRETQYFGPGTRLLVL.

This chain links TRBV5-4 with TRBJ2-1, with 13 bases matching TRBD2. J gave up 9 bases and V 3 bases, and 9 bases lay outside the gene matches. Germline V gene data show CDR1 as SGHNT and CDR2 as YYREEE (reference sequence). This CDR3 is built from 16 residues. This CDR3 reads CASSSGGTSGKSEQFF. DNA of the CDR3: TGTGCCAGCAGCTCCGGGGGGACTAGCGGGAAGAGTGAGCAGTTCTTC.

CDR3 loop: CSVSDRVTEAFF. Here the CDR3 DNA reads TGCAGCGTGTCGGACAGGGTCACTGAAGCTTTCTTT. The chain combines TRBV29-1 with TRBJ1-1, with TRBD1 matching over 8 bases. After removal of 6 bases from V and 4 bases from J, the junction contained 4 bases not matched to a gene. CDR3 length: 12 residues. Germline CDR1 SQVTM, CDR2 ANQGSEA.

The chain joins TRBV6-6 to TRBJ2-3; weak D call: TRBD2 (5 bases). Trimming shortened V by 5 bases and J by 4 bases, and 10 bases separated the two germline ends. The CDR3 runs 13 residues. Germline V gives CDR1 MNHNY, CDR2 SVGAGI (reference sequence). The CDR3 DNA reads as TGTGCCAGCAGTCATTTCGGGGCAGATACGCAGTATTTT. This sequence encodes CASSHFGADTQYF.

Note on this clone: Different DNA sequences within this sample yield the same CDR3. The chain uses TRBV7-2 and TRBJ2-7; D is perhaps TRBD1 (6 bases). The CDR3 is 15 amino acids. The germline V and J ends were trimmed by 1 base and 0 bases, with 10 bases remaining between them. The germline V gene has CDR1 SGHTA and CDR2 FQGNSA. The CDR3 spells CASSLGSGASYEQYF. The CDR3 DNA is TGTGCCAGCAGCTTAGGCTCAGGGGCCTCCTACGAGCAGTACTTC.

The chain uses TRBV30 and TRBJ1-2, with D unresolved. Per germline, CDR1 GTSNPN and CDR2 SVGIG (reference sequence). The CDR3 contains 12 residues. V gave up 5 bases and J gave up 5 bases, with 12 bases separating them. Here the CDR3 reads CAWGKEAYGYTF. The CDR3 DNA is TGTGCCTGGGGAAAAGAGGCGTATGGCTACACCTTC.

The V gene is TRBV5-1, the J gene TRBJ2-7; 9 positions agree with TRBD1. Germline CDR1 and CDR2: SGHRS and YFSETQ. The CDR3 spans 14 residues. Trimming cost V 4 bases and J 6 bases; bases outside gene matches: 8. The CDR3 bases are TGCGCCAGCAGCCTGGGACAGGGCCGTGCCGAGCAGTACTTC. This sequence encodes CASSLGQGRAEQYF.

The rearrangement joins TRBV6-6 to TRBJ2-7, with TRBD1 identical over 7 bases. The V gene's germline CDR1 is MNHNY and CDR2 SVGAGI (reference sequence). The CDR3 spans 13 residues. The J segment lost 3 bases and the V segment lost 7 bases, leaving 6 bases of the junction unmatched. The CDR3 loop reads CASMTGTYYEQYF. DNA for the CDR3: TGTGCCAGCATGACAGGGACGTACTACGAGCAGTACTTC.

V and J are TRBV12-1 and TRBJ2-1; whether TRBD2, the table's D call, matches the DNA was not checked. TRBV12-1 corresponds to a pseudogene. The CDR3 is made up of 16 amino acids. CDR3 loop: CASSPLTSGNYNEQFF. For the CDR3, the DNA is TGTGCCAGCAGCCCACTGACTAGCGGAAACTACAATGAGCAGTTCTTC.

This clone came up a few times. J is TRBJ2-3 and V is TRBV5-8; a possible D gene is TRBD2 (5 bases). The CDR3 is 17 amino acids. V gave up 2 bases and J gave up 4 bases, with 20 bases separating them. CDR1 is SGHTS, CDR2 YDEGEE, per germline. CDR3 residues: CASSFSRVLAGADTQYF. In nucleotides, the CDR3 is TGTGCCAGCAGCTTTAGTCGGGTTCTAGCCGGAGCAGATACGCAGTATTTT.

The chain recombines TRBV30 with TRBJ1-3, with D possibly TRBD1 on 6 matching bases. V shed 4 bases and J shed 0 bases, with 13 bases lying between them. This CDR3 has 15 amino acids. Germline V lookup: CDR1 GTSNPN, CDR2 SVGIG (reference sequence). The CDR3 DNA sequence: TGTGCCTGGAACGACAGGACTTACTCTGGAAACACCATATATTTT. Protein product: CAWNDRTYSGNTIYF.

This chain links TRBV6-5 with TRBJ1-2; no definite D call. V was shortened by 7 bases and J by 6 bases, with 12 bases between the two germline ends. Germline V gene lookup returns CDR1 MNHEY and CDR2 SVGAGI. This CDR3 has 12 amino acids. The CDR3, as DNA: TGTGCCAGCAAGTCTACGGCGGATGGCTACACCTTC. Amino acids: CASKSTADGYTF.

The chain recombines TRBV5-1 with TRBJ2-3; unclear D gene. Germline loops: CDR1 SGHRS, CDR2 YFSETQ. The CDR3 contains 12 residues. V lost 1 base, J lost 5 bases, and 5 bases lay in between. The CDR3 DNA follows: TGCGCCAGCAGCTTGTATATAGATACGCAGTATTTT. This translates into CASSLYIDTQYF.